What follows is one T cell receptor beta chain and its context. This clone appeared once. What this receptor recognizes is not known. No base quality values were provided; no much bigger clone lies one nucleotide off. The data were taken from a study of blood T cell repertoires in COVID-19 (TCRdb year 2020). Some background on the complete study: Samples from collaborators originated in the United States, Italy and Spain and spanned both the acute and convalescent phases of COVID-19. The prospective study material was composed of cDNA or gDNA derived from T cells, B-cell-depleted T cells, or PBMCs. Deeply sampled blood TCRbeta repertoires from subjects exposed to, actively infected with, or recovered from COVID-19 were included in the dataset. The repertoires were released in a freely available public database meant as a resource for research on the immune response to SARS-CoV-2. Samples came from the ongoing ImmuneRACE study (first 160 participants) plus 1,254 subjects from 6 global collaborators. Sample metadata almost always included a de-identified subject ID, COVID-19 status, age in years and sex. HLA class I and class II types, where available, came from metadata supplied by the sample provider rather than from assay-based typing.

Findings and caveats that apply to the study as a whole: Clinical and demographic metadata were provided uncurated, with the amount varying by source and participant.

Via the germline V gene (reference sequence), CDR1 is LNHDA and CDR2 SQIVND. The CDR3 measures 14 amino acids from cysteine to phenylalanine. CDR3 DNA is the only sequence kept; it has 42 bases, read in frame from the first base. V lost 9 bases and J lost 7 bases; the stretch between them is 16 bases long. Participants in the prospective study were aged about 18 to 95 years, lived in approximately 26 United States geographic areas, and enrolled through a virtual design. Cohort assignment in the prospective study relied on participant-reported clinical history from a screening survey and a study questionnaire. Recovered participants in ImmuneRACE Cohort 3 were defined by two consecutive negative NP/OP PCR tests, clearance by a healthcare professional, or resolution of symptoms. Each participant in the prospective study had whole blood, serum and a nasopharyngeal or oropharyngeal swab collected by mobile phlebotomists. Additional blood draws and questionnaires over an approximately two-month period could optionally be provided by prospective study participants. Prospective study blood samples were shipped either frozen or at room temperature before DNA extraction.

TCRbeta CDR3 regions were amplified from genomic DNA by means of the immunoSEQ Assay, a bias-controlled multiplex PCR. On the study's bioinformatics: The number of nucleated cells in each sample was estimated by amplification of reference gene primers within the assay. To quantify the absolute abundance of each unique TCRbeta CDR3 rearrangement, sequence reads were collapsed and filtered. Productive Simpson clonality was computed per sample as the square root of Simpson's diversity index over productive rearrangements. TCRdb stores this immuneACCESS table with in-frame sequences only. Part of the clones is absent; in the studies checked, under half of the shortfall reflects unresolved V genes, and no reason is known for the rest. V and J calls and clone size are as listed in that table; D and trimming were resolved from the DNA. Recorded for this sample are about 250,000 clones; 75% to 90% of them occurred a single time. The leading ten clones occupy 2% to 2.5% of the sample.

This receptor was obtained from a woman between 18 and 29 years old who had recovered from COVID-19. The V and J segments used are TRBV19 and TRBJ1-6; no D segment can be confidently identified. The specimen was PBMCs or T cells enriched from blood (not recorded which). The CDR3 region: CASTWGVENSPLHF. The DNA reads TGTGCCAGCACTTGGGGAGTAGAGAATTCACCCCTCCACTTT.